This is a list of T cell receptor beta chains from one sample in a study of STAT5B mutations in CD4+ large granular lymphocyte leukemia. Generated by immunoSEQ multiplex PCR, the TCRdb table keeps only in-frame clones and is missing some. The sample has around 35,000 clones, about 85% seen once. Material for sequencing was CD4+ T cells from blood buffy coats. The receptors stem from a human donor in good health. CDR3s include the opening cysteine and the closing phenylalanine or tryptophan. Each record gives: clone size, V gene, CDR3 protein. Size values are once, few and many counts, or a class for expanded clones, and some rows have none.

clone_size: .; v_call: TRBV7-8; cdr3_aa: CASSLARWNNQPQHF
clone_size: .; v_call: TRBV4-1; cdr3_aa: CASSQLPGLAGAGELFF
clone_size: .; v_call: TRBV7-2; cdr3_aa: CASSLRRDNEQFF
clone_size: .; v_call: TRBV14; cdr3_aa: CASSPPRTALAKNIQYF
clone_size: .; v_call: TRBV5-5; cdr3_aa: CASRPSGLADYTGELFF
clone_size: .; v_call: TRBV11-2; cdr3_aa: CASSSQRNTIYF
clone_size: .; v_call: TRBV5-1; cdr3_aa: CASSLGGQGTYGYTF
clone_size: .; v_call: TRBV29-1; cdr3_aa: CSVEAVTYNEQFF
clone_size: .; v_call: TRBV28; cdr3_aa: CASSPGTGVSIGGYTF
clone_size: .; v_call: TRBV10-3; cdr3_aa: CAISGVQNTGELFF
clone_size: few; v_call: TRBV5-6; cdr3_aa: CASSLAGGGRAGGELFF
clone_size: .; v_call: TRBV5-4; cdr3_aa: CASSSLSGRGTTYNEQFF
clone_size: once; v_call: TRBV11-2; cdr3_aa: CASSPLLAKEAKNIQYF
clone_size: .; v_call: TRBV6-5; cdr3_aa: CASSWDPGRDHSEAFF
clone_size: .; v_call: TRBV7-2; cdr3_aa: CASSLELGQGAF
clone_size: few; v_call: TRBV27; cdr3_aa: CASSLNRGNYGYTF
clone_size: .; v_call: TRBV18; cdr3_aa: CASSPGGGYNQPQHF
clone_size: few; v_call: TRBV2; cdr3_aa: CASSDSGYEYQPQHF